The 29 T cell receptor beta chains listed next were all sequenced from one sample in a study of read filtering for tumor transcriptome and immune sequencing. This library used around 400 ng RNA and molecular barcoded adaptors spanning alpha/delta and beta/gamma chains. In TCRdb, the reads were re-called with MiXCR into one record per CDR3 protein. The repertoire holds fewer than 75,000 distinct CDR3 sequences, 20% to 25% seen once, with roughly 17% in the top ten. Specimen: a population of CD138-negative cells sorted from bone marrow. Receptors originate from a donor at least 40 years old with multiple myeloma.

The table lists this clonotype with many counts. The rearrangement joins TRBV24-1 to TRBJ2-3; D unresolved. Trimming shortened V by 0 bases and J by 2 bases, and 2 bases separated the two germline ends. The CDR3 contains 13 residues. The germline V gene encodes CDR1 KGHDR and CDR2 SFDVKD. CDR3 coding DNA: TGTGCCACCAGTGATTTGGTCACAGATACGCAGTATTTT. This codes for CATSDLVTDTQYF.

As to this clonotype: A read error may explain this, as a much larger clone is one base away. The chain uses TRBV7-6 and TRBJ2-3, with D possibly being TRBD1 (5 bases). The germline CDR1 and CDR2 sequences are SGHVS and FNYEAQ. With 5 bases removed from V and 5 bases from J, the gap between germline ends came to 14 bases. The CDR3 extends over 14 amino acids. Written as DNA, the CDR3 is TGTGCCAGCAGCATGGCAGGGCTGGGAGATACGCAGTATTTT. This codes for CASSMAGLGDTQYF.

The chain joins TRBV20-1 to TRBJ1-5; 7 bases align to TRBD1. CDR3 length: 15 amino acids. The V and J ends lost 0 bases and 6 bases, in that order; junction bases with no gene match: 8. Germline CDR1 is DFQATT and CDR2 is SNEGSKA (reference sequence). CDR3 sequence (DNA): TGCAGTGCTAGAGATCTAGCAGGGGGAAGTCAGCCCCAGCATTTT. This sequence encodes CSARDLAGGSQPQHF.

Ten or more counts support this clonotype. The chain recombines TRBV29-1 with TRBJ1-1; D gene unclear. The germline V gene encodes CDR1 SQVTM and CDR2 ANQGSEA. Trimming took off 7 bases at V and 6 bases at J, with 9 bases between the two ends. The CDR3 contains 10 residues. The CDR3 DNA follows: TGCAGCGCCCAAGGGTCTGAAGCTTTCTTT. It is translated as CSAQGSEAFF.

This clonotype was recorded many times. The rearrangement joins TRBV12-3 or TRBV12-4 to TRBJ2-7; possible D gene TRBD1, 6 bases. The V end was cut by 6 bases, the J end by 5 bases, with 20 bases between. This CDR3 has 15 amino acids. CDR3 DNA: TGTGCCAGCAGATTGGGAACAGGGACGAGTGACGAGCAGTACTTC. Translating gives CASRLGTGTSDEQYF.

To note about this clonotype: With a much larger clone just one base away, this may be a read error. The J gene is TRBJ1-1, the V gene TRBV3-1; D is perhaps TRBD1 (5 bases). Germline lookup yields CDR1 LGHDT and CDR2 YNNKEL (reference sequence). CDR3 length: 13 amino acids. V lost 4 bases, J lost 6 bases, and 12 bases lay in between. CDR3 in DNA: TGTGCCAGCAGCCTAGAAGGCAGGGCTGAAGCTTTCTTT. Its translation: CASSLEGRAEAFF.

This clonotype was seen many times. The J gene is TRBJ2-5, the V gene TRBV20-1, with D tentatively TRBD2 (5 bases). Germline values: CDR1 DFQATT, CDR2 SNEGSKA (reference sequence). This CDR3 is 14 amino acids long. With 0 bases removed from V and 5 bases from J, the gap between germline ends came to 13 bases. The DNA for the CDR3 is TGCAGTGCTAGAGATCCGGGTCCGGGGGAGACCCAGTACTTC. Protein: CSARDPGPGETQYF.

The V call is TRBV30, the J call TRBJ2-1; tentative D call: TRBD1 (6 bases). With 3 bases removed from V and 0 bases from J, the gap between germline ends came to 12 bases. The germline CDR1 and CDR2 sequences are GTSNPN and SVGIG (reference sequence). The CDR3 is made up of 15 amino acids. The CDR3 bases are TGTGCCTGGAGCCCCACAGGGATCTCCTACAATGAGCAGTTCTTC. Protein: CAWSPTGISYNEQFF.

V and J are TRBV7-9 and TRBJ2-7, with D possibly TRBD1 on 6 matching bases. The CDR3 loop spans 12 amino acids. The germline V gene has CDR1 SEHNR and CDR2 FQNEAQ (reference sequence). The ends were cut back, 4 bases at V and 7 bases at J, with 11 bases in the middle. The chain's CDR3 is CASSSGADEQYF. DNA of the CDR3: TGTGCCAGCAGCTCAGGGGCTGATGAGCAGTACTTC. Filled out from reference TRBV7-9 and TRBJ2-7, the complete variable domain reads DTGVSQNPRHKITKRGQNVTFRCDPISEHNRLYWYRQTLGQGPEFLTYFQNEAQLEKSRLLSDRFSAERPKGSFSTLEIQRTEQGDSAMYLCASSSGADEQYFGPGTRLTVT.

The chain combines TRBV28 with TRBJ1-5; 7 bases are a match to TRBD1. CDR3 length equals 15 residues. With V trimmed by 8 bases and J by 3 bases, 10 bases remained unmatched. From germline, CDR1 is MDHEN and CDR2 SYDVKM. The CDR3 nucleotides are TGTGCCAGCGGGGAAGGGGGCGACTCCAATCAGCCCCAGCATTTT. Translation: CASGEGGDSNQPQHF.

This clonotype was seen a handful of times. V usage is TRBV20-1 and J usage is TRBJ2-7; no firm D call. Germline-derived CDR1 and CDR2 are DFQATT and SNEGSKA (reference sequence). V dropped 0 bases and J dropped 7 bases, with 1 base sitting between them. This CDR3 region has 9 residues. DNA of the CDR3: TGCAGTGCTAGAGAAGAGCAGTACTTC. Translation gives CSAREEQYF.

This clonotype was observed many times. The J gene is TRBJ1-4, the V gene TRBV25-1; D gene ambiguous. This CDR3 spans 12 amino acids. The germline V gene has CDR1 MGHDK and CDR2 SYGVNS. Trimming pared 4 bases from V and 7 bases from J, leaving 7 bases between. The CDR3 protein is CASSASLEKLFF. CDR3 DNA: TGTGCCAGCAGTGCTTCCCTTGAAAAACTGTTTTTT. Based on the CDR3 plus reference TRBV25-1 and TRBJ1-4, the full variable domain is EADIYQTPRYLVIGTGKKITLECSQTMGHDKMYWYQQDPGMELHLIHYSYGVNSTEKGDLSSESTVSRIRTEHFPLTLESARPSHTSQYLCASSASLEKLFFGSGTQLSVL.

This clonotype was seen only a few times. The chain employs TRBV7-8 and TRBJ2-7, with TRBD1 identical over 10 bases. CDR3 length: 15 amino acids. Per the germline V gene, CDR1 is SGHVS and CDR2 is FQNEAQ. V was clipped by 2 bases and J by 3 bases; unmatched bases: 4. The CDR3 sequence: CASSLLGQGDYEQYF. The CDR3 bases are TGTGCCAGCAGCTTACTCGGACAGGGGGACTACGAGCAGTACTTC.

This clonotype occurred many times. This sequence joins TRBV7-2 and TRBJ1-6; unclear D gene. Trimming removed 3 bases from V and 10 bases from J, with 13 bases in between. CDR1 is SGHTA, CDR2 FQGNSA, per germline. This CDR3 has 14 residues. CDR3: CASSFSQLASPLHF. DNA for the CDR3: TGTGCCAGCAGCTTCAGCCAACTTGCCTCACCCCTCCACTTT.

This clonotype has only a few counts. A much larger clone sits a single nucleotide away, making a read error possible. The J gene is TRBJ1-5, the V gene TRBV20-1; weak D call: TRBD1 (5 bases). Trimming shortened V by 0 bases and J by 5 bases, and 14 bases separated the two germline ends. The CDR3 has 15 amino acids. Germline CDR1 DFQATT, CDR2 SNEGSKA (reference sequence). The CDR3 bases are TGCAGTGCTAGAGATTCCCGCGCGGGGGATCAGCCCCAGCATTTT. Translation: CSARDSRAGDQPQHF.

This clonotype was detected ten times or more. CDR3 residues: CASSSRRRNTEAFF. DNA of the CDR3: TGTGCCAGCAGTTCCCGCAGAAGGAACACTGAAGCTTTCTTT. The chain is built from TRBV28 and TRBJ1-1, with unresolved D. The V gene lost 4 bases and the J gene lost 1 base, with 10 bases spanning the gap. Germline V CDR1 and CDR2: MDHEN, SYDVKM. The CDR3 consists of 14 residues. The whole variable domain, filled in from reference TRBV28 and TRBJ1-1, reads DVKVTQSSRYLVKRTGEKVFLECVQDMDHENMFWYRQDPGLGLRLIYFSYDVKMKEKGDIPEGYSVSREKKERFSLILESASTNQTSMYLCASSSRRRNTEAFFGQGTRLTVV.

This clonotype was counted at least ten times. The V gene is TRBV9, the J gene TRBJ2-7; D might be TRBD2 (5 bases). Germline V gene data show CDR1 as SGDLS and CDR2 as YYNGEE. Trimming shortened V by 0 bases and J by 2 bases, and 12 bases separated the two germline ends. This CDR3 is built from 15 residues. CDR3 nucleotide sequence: TGTGCCAGCAGCGTAGTGTCTAGCCCAACCTACGAGCAGTACTTC. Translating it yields CASSVVSSPTYEQYF.

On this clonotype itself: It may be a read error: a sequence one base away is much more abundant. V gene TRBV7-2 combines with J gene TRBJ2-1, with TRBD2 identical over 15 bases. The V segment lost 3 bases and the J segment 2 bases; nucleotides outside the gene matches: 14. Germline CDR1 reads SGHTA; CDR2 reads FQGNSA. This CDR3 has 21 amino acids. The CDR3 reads CASSFESVIGTSGGPYNEQFF. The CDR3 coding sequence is TGTGCCAGCAGCTTTGAATCTGTGATTGGGACTAGCGGGGGGCCCTACAATGAGCAGTTCTTC.

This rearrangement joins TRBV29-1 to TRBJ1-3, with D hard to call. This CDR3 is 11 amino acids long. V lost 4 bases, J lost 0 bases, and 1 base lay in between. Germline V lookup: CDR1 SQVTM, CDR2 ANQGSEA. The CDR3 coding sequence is TGCAGCGTTGCCTCTGGAAACACCATATATTTT. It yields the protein CSVASGNTIYF.

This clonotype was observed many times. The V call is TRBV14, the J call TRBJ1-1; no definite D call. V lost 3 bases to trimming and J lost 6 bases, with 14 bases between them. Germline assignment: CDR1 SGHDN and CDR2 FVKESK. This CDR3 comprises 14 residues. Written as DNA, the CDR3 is TGTGCCAGCAGCCAGCGGGGTTTCTACCCTGAAGCTTTCTTT. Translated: CASSQRGFYPEAFF.

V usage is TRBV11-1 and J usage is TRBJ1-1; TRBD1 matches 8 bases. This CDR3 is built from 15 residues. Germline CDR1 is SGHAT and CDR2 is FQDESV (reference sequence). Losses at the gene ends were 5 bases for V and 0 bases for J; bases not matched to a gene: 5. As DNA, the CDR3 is TGTGCCAGCAGCCCAAACAGGGGGATGAACACTGAAGCTTTCTTT. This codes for CASSPNRGMNTEAFF.

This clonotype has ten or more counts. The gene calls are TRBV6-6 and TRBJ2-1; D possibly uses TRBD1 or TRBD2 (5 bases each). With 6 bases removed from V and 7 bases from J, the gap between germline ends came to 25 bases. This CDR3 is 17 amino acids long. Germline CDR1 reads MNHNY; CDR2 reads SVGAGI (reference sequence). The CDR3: CASSHASVGESVNEQFF. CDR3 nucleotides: TGTGCCAGCAGCCATGCTTCGGTGGGGGAGTCGGTTAATGAGCAGTTCTTC.

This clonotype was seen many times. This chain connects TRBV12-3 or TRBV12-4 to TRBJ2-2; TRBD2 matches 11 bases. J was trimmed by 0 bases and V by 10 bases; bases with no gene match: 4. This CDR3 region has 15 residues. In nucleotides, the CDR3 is TGTGCCACCGTTAGCGGGGGGGCGAACACCGGGGAGCTGTTTTTT. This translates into CATVSGGANTGELFF.

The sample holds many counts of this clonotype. The CDR3 sequence is CSALNREGSYEQYF. CDR3 DNA: TGCAGTGCCTTAAACAGGGAGGGCTCCTACGAGCAGTACTTC. This chain connects TRBV20-1 to TRBJ2-7, with a tentative D call TRBD2 (7 bases). CDR1 and CDR2 (germline): DFQATT, SNEGSKA (reference sequence). The CDR3 loop spans 14 amino acids. V lost 6 bases and J 0 bases, leaving 15 bases between the germline ends.

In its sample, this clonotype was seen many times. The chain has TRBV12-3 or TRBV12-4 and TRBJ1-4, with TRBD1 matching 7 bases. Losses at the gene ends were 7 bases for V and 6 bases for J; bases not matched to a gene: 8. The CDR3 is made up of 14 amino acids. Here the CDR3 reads CASMVDRTDEKLFF. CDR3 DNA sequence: TGTGCCAGCATGGTGGACAGGACCGATGAAAAACTGTTTTTT.

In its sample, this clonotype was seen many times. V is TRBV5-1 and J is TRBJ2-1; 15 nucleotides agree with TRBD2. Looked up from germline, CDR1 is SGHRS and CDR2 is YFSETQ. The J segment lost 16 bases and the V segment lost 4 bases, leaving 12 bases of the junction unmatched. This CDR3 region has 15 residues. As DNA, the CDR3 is TGCGCCAGCAGCCTGGCGGGACTAGCGGGGGGCCAGGGTTTCTTC. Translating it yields CASSLAGLAGGQGFF. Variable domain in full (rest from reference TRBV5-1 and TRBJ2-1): KAGVTQTPRYLIKTRGQQVTLSCSPISGHRSVSWYQQTPGQGLQFLFEYFSETQRNKGNFPGRFSGRQFSNSRSEMNVSTLELGDSALYLCASSLAGLAGGQGFFGPGTRLTVL.

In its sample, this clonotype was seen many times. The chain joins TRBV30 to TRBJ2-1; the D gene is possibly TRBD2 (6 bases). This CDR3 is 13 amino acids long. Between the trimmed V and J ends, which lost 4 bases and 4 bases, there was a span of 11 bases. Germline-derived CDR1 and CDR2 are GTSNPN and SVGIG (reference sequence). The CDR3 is CAWTAGSYNEQFF. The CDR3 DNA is TGTGCCTGGACAGCGGGTAGTTACAATGAGCAGTTCTTC.

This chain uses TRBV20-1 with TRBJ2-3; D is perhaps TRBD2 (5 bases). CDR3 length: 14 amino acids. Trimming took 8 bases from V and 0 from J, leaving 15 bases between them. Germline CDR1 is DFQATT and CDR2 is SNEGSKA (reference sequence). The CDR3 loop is CSSRLLRSTDTQYF. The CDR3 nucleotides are TGCAGTTCGAGACTACTCCGTAGCACAGATACGCAGTATTTT.

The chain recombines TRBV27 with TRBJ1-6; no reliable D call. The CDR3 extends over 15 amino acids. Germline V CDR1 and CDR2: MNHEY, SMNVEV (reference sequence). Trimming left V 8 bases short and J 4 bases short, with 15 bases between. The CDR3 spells CASGRKGLYNSPLHF. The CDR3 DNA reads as TGTGCCAGCGGACGGAAGGGCTTATATAATTCACCCCTCCACTTT.